This T cell receptor (beta chain) was recovered during a study of identical twins (dated by TCRdb to the mid-2010s). Study-wide context: The study deep-sequenced TCR alpha and beta repertoires from monozygotic twins, unrelated adults of various ages and cord blood to test whether fetal clonotypes persist. To rule out contamination, the twin experiments were replicated at different times with different library preparation protocols. The paper's findings and limits, for the study overall: Zero-insertion analyses could be partly confounded by invariant T cells such as MAIT and iNKT, although diverse VJ usage argued against such confounding for most clonotypes. Compared with coincidental sharing between unrelated individuals, an excess of low generation-probability sequences was observed among out-of-frame TCR alpha sequences shared between twins. Because the same donors could not be followed over many years, conclusions were based on cross-sectional statistical analysis. In beta out-of-frame sequences, excess twin sharing was weaker, because having fewer shared sequences lowered the signal-to-noise ratio. In monozygotic twins, out-of-frame TCR alpha sharing was systematically underestimated by recombination models, although the models agreed with sharing between unrelated individuals. Fewer insertions were carried by abundant cord blood beta clonotypes, a similar but weaker trend appeared in young adult naive repertoires, and no such trend appeared in memory repertoires.

Trimming leaves V shorter by 4 bases and J shorter by 8 bases, with the junction holding 7 bases beyond the gene matches. The germline V gene supplies CDR1 KGHDR and CDR2 SFDVKD. From its cysteine to its phenylalanine, the CDR3 spans 16 amino acids. Only the CDR3 portion is preserved as DNA: 48 bases, with reading frame beginning at the first base. The library was prepared using 5' RACE. The instrument given in TCRdb is Illumina HiSeq 2000. Template switching added a universal primer binding site, and the final cDNA carried a unique molecular identifier that allowed TCR cDNA molecules to be counted accurately. Specific primers in the conserved constant-segment region were used to synthesize first-strand cDNA for TCR alpha and beta chains. To control for contamination, each cDNA library was double barcoded with a SMART-Mk sample barcode plus Illumina barcodes. TruSeq adapter sequences along with Illumina sample barcodes were introduced in two successive PCR steps. The Illumina HiSeq platform was used with custom primers to sequence TCR alpha and beta cDNA libraries. Concerning the study's data processing: Raw reads were processed with MiGEC to extract unique molecular identifiers, and MiXCR was used to determine CDR3 positions. For each individual, recombination models were inferred using an EM algorithm with the repgenHMM and IGoR tools. The tcR package in R was used for shared clonotype analysis, with sharing normalized by the product of cloneset sizes. To study raw recombination without the effects of thymic and clonal selection, out-of-frame nonproductive sequences were analyzed. TCRdb cleaned the public reads at Q25 with fastp, built clones with MiXCR and kept in-frame beta chains. Rows matching on CDR3 protein sequence are summarized as one entry with the most common DNA and genes. TCRdb, not the original authors, processed these V and J calls. This sample is represented by hundreds of thousands of distinct CDR3 sequences; 20% to 25% of them were singletons. The top ten clonotypes cover just under 3% of the sample.

Every donor in the study was a healthy Caucasian. Three pairs of female monozygotic twins, all aged about 18 to 30 years, made up the twin cohort. Positive isolation kits from Invitrogen were used to isolate the CD4+ and CD8+ T cell populations. Note on this clonotype: No antigen is known for it. Base quality data are lacking; no much larger clone is found one base away.

Another study also made use of these data, one on T cells expressing NK-cell markers. That second report states: In sorted CD3+CD56+NKG2C+, CD3+CD56+NKG2C- and CD3+CD56-NKG2C+ T-cell subsets from several donors, TCR beta-chain repertoires were profiled. Among the eight sequenced donors, seven were HCMV-seropositive and one was HCMV-seronegative. To restrict sorting to alphabetaTCR-expressing T cells, an anti-gammadeltaTCR antibody was added in several experiments. In a handful of donors, the dominant CD3+CD56+NKG2C+ clonotypes were among the top 10 CD8+ clonotypes and accounted for about 1.0-7.5% of CD8+ T cells. Those dominant clonotypes were again the most abundant among CD3+CD56-NKG2C+ cells in a handful of donors, at roughly 25-65%. Whether the expanded NKG2C-expressing T cell clones were specific for HCMV antigens remained unclear. Randomly selected healthy volunteers, three men and five women, were used as the eight sequenced donors. A commercial ELISA kit detecting HCMV-specific IgG in serum was used to determine HCMV serostatus. Reads were demultiplexed and grouped by UMI with MIGEC, and clonotypes were assembled and quantified with MiTCR. To exclude erroneous sequences, any TCR cDNA sequence not supported by at least two reads was discarded. Downstream repertoire analysis used the tcR package, and clonotypes were matched across fractions by CDR3 nucleotide sequence plus V segment. Antigen specificity was annotated against VDJdb with VDJmatch, allowing one amino acid substitution in CDR3.

This TCR came from a woman aged 18-29 years in good health. The sequenced sample was CD4+ T cells sorted from blood. The sequence joins TRBV24-1 to TRBJ2-1, with TRBD2 matching 13 junction bases. The DNA reads as follows: TGTGCCACCAGTGACCCCGGGACTAGCGGGATCGATGAGCAGTTCTTC. Its amino acids are CATSDPGTSGIDEQFF.